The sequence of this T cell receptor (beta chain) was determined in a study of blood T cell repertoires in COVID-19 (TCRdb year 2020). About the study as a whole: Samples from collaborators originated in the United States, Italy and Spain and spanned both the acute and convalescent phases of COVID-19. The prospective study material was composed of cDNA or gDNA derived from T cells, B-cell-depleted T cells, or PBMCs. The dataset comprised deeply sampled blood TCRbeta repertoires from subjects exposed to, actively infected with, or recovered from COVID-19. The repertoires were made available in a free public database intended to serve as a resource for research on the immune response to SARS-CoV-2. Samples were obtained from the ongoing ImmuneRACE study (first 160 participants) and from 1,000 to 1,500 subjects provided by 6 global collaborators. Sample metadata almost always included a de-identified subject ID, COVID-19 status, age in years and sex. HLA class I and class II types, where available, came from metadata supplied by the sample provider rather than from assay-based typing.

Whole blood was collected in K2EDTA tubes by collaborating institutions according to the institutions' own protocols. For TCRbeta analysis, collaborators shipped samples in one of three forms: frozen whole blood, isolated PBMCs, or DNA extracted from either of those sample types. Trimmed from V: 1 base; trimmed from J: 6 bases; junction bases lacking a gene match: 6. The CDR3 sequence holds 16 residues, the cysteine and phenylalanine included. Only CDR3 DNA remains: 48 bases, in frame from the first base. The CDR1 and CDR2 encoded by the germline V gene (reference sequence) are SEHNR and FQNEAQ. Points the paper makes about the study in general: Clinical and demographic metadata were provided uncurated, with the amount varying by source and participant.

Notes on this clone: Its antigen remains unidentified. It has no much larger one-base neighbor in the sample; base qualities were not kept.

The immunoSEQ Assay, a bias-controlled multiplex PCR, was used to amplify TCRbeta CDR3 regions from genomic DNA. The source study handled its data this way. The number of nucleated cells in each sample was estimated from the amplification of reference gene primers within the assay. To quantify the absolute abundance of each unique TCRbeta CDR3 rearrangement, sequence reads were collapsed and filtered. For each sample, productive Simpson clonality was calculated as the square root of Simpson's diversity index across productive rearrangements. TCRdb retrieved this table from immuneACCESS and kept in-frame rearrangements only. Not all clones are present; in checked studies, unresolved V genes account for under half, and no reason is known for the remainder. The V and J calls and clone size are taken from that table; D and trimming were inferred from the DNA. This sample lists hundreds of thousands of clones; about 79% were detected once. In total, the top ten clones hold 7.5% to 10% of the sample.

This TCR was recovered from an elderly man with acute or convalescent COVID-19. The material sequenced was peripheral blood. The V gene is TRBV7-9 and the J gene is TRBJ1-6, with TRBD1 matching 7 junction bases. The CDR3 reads CASSLGLNRGNSPLHF. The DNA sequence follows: TGTGCCAGCAGCTTAGGCTTGAACAGGGGTAATTCACCCCTCCACTTT.